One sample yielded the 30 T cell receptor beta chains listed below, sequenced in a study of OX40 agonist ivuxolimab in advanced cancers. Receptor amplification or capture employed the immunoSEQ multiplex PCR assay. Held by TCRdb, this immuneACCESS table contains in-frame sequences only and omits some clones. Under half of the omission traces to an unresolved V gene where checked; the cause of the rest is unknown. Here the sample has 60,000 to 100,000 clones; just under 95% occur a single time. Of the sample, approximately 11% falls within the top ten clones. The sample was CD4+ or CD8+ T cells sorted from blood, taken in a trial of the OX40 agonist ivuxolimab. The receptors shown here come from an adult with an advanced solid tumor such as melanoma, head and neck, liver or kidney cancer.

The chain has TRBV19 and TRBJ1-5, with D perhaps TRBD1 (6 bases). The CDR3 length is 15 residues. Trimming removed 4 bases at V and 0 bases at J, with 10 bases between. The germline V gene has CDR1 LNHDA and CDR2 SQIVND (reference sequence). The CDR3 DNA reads TGTGCCAGTAGTAAAGGACAGATTAGCAATCAGCCCCAGCATTTT. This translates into CASSKGQISNQPQHF.

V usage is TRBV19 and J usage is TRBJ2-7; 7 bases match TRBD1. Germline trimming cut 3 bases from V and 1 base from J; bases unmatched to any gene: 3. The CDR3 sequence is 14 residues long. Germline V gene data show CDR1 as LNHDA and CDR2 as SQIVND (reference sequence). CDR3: CASSMGDRSYEQYF. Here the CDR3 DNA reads TGTGCCAGTAGTATGGGGGACAGATCCTACGAGCAGTACTTC.

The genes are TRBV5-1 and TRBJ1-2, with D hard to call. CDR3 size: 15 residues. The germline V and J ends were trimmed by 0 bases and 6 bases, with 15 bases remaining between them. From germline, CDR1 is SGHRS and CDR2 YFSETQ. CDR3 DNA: TGCGCCAGCAGCTTGGCCAGCGTCTTTGGAAATGGCTACACCTTC. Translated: CASSLASVFGNGYTF.

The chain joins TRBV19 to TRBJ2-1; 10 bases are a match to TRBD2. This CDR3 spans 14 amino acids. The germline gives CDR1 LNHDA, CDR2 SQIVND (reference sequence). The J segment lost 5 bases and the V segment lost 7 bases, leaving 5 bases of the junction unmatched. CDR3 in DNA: TGTGCCAGTACCGGGACTAGCGCCCACAATGAGCAGTTCTTC. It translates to CASTGTSAHNEQFF.

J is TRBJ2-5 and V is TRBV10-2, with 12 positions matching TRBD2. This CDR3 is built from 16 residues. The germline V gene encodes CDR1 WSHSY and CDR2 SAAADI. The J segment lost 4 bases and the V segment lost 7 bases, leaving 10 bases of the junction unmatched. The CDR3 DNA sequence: TGCGCCAGCATCGGGCTAGCGGGGGGGCAGGGAGAGACCCAGTACTTC. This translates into CASIGLAGGQGETQYF.

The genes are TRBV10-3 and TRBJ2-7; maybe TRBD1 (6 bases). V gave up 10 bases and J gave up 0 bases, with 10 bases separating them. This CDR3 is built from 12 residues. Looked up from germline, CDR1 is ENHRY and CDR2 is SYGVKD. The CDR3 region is CATKTGSYEQYF. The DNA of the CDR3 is TGTGCCACGAAGACAGGCTCCTACGAGCAGTACTTC.

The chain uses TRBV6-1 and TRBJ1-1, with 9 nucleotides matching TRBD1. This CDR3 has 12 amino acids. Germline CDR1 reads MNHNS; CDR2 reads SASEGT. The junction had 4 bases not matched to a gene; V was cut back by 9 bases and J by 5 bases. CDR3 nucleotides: TGTGCCAGTGACAGGGGGTTTACTGAAGCTTTCTTT. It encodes CASDRGFTEAFF.

The CDR3 coding sequence is TGTGCCAGCAGTTTTGATTCGGGGGAGGATGAAAAACTGTTTTTT. Translating gives CASSFDSGEDEKLFF. This sequence joins TRBV5-8 and TRBJ1-4, with D possibly TRBD1 on 5 matching bases. Per germline, CDR1 SGHTS and CDR2 YDEGEE. The CDR3 is made up of 15 amino acids. Trimming cost V 5 bases and J 6 bases, with 17 bases left between them.

CDR3 in amino acids: CASSPPLAGGGETQYF. The DNA for the CDR3 is TGTGCCAGCTCACCCCCACTAGCGGGGGGAGGGGAGACCCAGTACTTC. The chain recombines TRBV18 with TRBJ2-5; 12 positions agree with TRBD2. This CDR3 spans 16 amino acids. V lost 3 bases to trimming and J lost 5 bases; unmatched junction nucleotides: 7. CDR1 and CDR2 from the germline V gene are KGHSH and LQKENI. Drawing the rest from reference TRBV18 and TRBJ2-5, the complete variable domain is NAGVMQNPRHLVRRRGQEARLRCSPMKGHSHVYWYRQLPEEGLKFMVYLQKENIIDESGMPKERFSAEFPKEGPSILRIQQVVRGDSAAYFCASSPPLAGGGETQYFGPGTRLLVL.

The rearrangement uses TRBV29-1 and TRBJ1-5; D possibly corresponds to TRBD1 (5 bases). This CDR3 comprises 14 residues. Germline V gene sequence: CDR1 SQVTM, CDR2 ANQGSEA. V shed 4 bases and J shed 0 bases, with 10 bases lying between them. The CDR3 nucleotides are TGCAGCGTTGTCTGGGGGACTAGCAATCAGCCCCAGCATTTT. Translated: CSVVWGTSNQPQHF.

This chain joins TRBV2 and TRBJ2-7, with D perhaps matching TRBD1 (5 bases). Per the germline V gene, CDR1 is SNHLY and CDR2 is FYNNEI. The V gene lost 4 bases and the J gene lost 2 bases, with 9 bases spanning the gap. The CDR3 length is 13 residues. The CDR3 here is CASSAAGPYEQYF. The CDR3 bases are TGTGCCAGCAGTGCCGCAGGGCCCTACGAGCAGTACTTC.

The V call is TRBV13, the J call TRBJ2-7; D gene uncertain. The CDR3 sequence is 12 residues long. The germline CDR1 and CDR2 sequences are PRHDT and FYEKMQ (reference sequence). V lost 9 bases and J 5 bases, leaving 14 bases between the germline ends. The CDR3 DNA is TGTGCCAGTAGGACGGGCTACAACGAGCAGTACTTC. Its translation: CASRTGYNEQYF.

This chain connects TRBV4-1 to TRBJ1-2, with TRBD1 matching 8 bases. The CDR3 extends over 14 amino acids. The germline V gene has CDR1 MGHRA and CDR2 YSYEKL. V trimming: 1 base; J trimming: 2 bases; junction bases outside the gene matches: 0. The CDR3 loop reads CASSQGTGNYGYTF. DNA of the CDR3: TGCGCCAGCAGCCAAGGGACAGGGAACTATGGCTACACCTTC.

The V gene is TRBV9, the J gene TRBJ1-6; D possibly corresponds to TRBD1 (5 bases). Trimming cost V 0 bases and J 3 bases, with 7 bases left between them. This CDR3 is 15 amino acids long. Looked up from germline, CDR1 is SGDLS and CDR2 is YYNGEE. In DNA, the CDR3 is TGTGCCAGCAGCGTAGGAGACAGCTATAATTCACCCCTCCACTTT. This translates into CASSVGDSYNSPLHF.

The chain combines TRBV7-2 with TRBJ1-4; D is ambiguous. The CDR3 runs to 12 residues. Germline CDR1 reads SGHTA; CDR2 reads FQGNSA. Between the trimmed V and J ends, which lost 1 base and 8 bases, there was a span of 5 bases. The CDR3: CASSLGSEKLFF. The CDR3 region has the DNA TGTGCCAGCAGCTTAGGTAGCGAAAAACTGTTTTTT.

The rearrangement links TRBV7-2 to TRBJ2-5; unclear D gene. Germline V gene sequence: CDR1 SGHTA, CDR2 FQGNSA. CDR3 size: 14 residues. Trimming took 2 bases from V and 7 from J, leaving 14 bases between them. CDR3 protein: CASSLLASPWTQYF. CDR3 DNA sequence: TGTGCCAGCAGCTTATTGGCCAGCCCCTGGACCCAGTACTTC. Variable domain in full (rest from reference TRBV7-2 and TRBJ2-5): GAGVSQSPSNKVTEKGKDVELRCDPISGHTALYWYRQSLGQGLEFLIYFQGNSAPDKSGLPSDRFSAERTGGSVSTLTIQRTQQEDSAVYLCASSLLASPWTQYFGPGTRLLVL.

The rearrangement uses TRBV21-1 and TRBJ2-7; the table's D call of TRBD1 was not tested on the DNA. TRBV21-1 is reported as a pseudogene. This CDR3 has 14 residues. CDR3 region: CASSKGDRAYEQYF. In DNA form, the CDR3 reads TGTGCCAGCAGCAAAGGGGACAGAGCCTACGAGCAGTACTTC.

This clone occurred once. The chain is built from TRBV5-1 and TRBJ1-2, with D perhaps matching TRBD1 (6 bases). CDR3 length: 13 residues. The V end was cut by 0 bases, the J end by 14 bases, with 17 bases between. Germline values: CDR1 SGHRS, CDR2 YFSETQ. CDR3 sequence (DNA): TGCGCCAGCAGCTTGGCAGCAGGGGAAAAGAGAACCTTC. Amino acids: CASSLAAGEKRTF.

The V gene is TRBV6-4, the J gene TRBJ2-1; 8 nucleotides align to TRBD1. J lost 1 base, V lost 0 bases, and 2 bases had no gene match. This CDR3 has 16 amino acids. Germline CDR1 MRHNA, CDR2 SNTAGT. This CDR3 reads CASSDSGTGSYNEQFF. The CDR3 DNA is TGTGCCAGCAGTGACTCCGGGACAGGATCCTACAATGAGCAGTTCTTC.

The CDR3 DNA reads as TGTGCCAGCAGTGAACTTTGGGCGGGGGGGCAGGCAGATACGCAGTATTTT. Protein: CASSELWAGGQADTQYF. The V call is TRBV6-1, the J call TRBJ2-3; 9 bases agree with TRBD2. CDR1 and CDR2 (germline): MNHNS, SASEGT. The CDR3 is made up of 17 amino acids. V lost 2 bases, J lost 4 bases, and 10 bases stayed unmatched.

Here the CDR3 reads CASSSGQEGETQYF. The DNA of the CDR3 is TGTGCCAGCAGCTCCGGACAGGAGGGAGAGACCCAGTACTTC. J is TRBJ2-5 and V is TRBV5-6; TRBD1 is a possible D gene (7 bases). This CDR3 spans 14 amino acids. V lost 3 bases and J 4 bases, leaving 13 bases between the germline ends. Germline V gene data show CDR1 as SGHDT and CDR2 as YYEEEE.

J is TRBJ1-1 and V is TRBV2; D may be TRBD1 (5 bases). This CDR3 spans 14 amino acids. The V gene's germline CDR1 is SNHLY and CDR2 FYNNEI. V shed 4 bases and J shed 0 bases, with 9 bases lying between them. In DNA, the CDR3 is TGTGCCAGCAGTGCGGGGCTCATGAACACTGAAGCTTTCTTT. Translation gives CASSAGLMNTEAFF.

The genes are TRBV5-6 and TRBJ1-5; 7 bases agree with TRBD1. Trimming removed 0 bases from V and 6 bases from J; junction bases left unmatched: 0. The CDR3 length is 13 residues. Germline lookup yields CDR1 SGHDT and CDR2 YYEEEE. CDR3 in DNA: TGTGCCAGCAGCTTGGCAGGGGGTCAGCCCCAGCATTTT. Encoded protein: CASSLAGGQPQHF.

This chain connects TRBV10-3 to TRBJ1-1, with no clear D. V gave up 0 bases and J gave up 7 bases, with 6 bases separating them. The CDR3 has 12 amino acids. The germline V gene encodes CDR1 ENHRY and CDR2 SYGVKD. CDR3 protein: CAISESQYEAFF. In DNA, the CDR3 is TGTGCCATCAGTGAGTCGCAGTATGAAGCTTTCTTT.

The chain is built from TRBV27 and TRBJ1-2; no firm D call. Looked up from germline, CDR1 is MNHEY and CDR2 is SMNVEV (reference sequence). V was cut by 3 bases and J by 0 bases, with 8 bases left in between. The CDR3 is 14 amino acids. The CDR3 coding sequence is TGTGCCAGCAGTTTTGATGGAGCTAACTATGGCTACACCTTC. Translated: CASSFDGANYGYTF.

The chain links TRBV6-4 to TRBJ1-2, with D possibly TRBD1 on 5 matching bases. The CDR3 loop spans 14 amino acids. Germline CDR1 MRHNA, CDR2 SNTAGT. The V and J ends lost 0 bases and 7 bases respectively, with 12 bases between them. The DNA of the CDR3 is TGTGCCAGCAGTGACTCAGAAGGGGTTGGTGGCTACACCTTC. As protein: CASSDSEGVGGYTF.

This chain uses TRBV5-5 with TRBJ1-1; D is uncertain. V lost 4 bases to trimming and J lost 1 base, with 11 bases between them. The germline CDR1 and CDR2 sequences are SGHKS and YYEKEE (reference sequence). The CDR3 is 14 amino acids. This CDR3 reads CASSPWTGNTEAFF. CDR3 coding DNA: TGTGCCAGCAGCCCTTGGACCGGGAACACTGAAGCTTTCTTT.

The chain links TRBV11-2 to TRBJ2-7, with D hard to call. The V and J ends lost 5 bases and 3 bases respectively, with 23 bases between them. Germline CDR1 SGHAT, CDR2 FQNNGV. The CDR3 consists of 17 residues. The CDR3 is CASSPNGEVASYYEQYF. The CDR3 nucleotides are TGTGCCAGCAGCCCCAATGGAGAGGTAGCCTCCTACTACGAGCAGTACTTC.

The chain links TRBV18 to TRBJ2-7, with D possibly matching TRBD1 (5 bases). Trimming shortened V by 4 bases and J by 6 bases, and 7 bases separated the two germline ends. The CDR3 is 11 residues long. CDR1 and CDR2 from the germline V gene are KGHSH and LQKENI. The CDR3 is CASSQGSEQYF. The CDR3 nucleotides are TGTGCCAGCTCACAGGGGTCCGAGCAGTACTTC. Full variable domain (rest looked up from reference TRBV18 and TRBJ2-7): NAGVMQNPRHLVRRRGQEARLRCSPMKGHSHVYWYRQLPEEGLKFMVYLQKENIIDESGMPKERFSAEFPKEGPSILRIQQVVRGDSAAYFCASSQGSEQYFGPGTRLTVT.

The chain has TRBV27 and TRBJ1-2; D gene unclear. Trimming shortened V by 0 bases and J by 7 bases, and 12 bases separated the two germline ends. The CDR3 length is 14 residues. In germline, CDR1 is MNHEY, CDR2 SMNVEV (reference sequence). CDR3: CASSLSAGVFGYTF. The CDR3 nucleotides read TGTGCCAGCAGTTTATCTGCGGGAGTCTTTGGCTACACCTTC.